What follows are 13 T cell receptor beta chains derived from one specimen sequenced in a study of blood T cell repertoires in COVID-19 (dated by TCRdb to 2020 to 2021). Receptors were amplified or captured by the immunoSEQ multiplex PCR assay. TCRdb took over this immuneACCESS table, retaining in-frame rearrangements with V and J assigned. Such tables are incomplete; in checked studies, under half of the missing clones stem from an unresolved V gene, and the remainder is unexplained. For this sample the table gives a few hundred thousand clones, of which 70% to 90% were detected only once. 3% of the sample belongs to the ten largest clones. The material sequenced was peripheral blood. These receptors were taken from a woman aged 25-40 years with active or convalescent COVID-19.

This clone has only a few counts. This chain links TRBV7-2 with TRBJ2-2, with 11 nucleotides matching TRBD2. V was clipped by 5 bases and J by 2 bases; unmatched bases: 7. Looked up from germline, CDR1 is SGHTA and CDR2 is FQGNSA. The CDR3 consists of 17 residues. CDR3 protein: CASSQWTSGLNTGELFF. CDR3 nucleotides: TGTGCCAGCAGCCAATGGACTAGCGGGCTCAACACCGGGGAGCTGTTTTTT.

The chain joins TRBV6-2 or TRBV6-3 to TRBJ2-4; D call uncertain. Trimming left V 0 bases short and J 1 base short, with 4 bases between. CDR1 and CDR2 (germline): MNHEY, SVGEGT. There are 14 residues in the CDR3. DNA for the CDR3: TGTGCCAGCAGTTACTCGACTGCCAAAAACATTCAGTACTTC. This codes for CASSYSTAKNIQYF.

CDR3 sequence reads: CASSDTAGTYNEQFF. In DNA, the CDR3 is TGTGCCAGCAGCGACACAGCGGGGACCTACAATGAGCAGTTCTTC. The chain carries TRBV9 and TRBJ2-1; 7 bases agree with TRBD2. The CDR3 is made up of 15 amino acids. Looked up from germline, CDR1 is SGDLS and CDR2 is YYNGEE. Trimming at V came to 3 bases and at J to 2 bases, leaving 5 bases not matched to a gene.

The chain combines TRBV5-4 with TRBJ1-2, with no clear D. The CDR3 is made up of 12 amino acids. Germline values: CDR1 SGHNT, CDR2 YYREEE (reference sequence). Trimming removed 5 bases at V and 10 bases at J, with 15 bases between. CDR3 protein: CASSGRREDYTF. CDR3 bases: TGTGCCAGCAGTGGGAGGAGGGAGGACTACACCTTC.

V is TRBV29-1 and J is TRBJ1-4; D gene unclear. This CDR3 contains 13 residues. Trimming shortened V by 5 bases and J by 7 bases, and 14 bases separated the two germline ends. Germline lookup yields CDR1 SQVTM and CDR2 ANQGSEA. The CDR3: CSVSTHPGEKLFF. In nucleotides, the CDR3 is TGCAGCGTTTCGACCCACCCAGGTGAAAAACTGTTTTTT.

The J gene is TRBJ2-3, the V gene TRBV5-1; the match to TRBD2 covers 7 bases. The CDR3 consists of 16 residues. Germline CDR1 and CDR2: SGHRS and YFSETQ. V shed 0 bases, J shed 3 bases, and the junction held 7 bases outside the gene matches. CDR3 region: CASSLESHGGTDTQYF. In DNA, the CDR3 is TGCGCCAGCAGCTTGGAGTCCCACGGGGGGACAGATACGCAGTATTTT.

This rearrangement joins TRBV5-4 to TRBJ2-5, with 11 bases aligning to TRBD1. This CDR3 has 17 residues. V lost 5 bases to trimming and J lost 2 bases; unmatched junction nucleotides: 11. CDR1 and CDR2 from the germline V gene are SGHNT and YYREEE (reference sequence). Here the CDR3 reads CASSYPPGQGGQETQYF. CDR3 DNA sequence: TGTGCCAGCAGTTACCCGCCGGGACAGGGGGGTCAAGAGACCCAGTACTTC.

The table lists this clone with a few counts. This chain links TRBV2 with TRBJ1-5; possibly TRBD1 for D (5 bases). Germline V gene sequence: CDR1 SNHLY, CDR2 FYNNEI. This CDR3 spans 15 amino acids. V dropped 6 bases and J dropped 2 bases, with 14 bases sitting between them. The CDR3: CASRLGLGGNQPQHF. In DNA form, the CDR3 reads TGTGCCAGCAGACTGGGACTTGGCGGCAATCAGCCCCAGCATTTT.

CDR3: CASSSRNNYGYTF. CDR3 nucleotide sequence: TGTGCCAGCAGTTCGCGAAATAACTATGGCTACACCTTC. This chain connects TRBV27 to TRBJ1-2, with D uncertain. The CDR3 is 13 residues long. Germline V CDR1 and CDR2: MNHEY, SMNVEV (reference sequence). Between the trimmed V and J ends, which lost 4 bases and 1 base, there was a span of 7 bases.

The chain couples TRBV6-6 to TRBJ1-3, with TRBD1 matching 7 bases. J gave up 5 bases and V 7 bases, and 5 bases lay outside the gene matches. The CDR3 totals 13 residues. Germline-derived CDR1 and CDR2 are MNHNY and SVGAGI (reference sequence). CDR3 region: CASNQQGRNTIYF. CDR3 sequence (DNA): TGTGCCAGCAACCAACAGGGGAGAAACACCATATATTTT.

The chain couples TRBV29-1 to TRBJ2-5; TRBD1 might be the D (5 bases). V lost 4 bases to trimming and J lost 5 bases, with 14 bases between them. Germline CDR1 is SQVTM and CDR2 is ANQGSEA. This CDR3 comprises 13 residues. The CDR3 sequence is CSVVVGAGETQYF. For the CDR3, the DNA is TGCAGCGTTGTAGTTGGGGCCGGGGAGACCCAGTACTTC.

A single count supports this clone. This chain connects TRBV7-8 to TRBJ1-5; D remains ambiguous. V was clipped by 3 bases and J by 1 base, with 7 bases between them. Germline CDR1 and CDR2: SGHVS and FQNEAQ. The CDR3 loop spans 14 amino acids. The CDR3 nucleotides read TGTGCCAGCAGCTTGGACTCCAGCAATCAGCCCCAGCATTTT. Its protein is CASSLDSSNQPQHF.

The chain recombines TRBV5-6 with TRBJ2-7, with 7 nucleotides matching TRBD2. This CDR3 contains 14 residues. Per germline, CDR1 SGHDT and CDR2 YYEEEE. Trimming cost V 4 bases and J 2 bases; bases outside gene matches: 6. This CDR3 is CASSQLAAPYEQYF. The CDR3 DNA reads TGTGCCAGCAGCCAGCTAGCGGCACCCTACGAGCAGTACTTC. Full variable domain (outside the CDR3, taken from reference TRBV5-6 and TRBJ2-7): DAGVTQSPTHLIKTRGQQVTLRCSPKSGHDTVSWYQQALGQGPQFIFQYYEEEERQRGNFPDRFSGHQFPNYSSELNVNALLLGDSALYLCASSQLAAPYEQYFGPGTRLTVT.